This entry is about one T cell receptor (beta chain). Seattle participants joined during active infection and were tracked over time. Study processing details: Amplification with reference gene primers provided the estimates of nucleated cell counts. Some clones are missing from TCRdb's copy, which holds only in-frame ones; the method was immunoSEQ multiplex PCR. That table gives V, J and clone size, and the DNA gave D and trimming. The repertoire holds about 300,000 clones, around 89% seen once, with just under 6.5% in the top ten. These data belong to a study of blood T cell repertoires in COVID-19. Study-level background: PBMCs, B-cell-depleted T cells, or T cells were the source of the cDNA or gDNA that made up the material.

The V and J ends lost 4 bases and 1 base respectively, with 13 bases between them. The V gene's germline CDR1 is LGHDT and CDR2 YNNKEL (reference sequence). This CDR3 spans 16 amino acids. This rearrangement joins TRBV3-1 (or the pseudogene TRBV3-2) to TRBJ2-2; D is undetermined. This TCR was recovered from a woman aged 45-65 years with COVID-19, enrolled during active disease. The sample taken for sequencing was peripheral blood. The CDR3 sequence is CASSLRTNQNTGELFF. The DNA for the CDR3 is TGTGCCAGCAGCCTGAGAACTAACCAGAACACCGGGGAGCTGTTTTTT.